This TCR beta chain is from a study of blood T cell repertoires in COVID-19. Repertoires were generated with immunoSEQ multiplex PCR, while TCRdb's copy carries only in-frame clones and drops some. There are over 200,000 clones in the sample; 70% to 90% occur only once, and 3% to 3.5% lies in the top ten. The germline V gene encodes CDR1 SNHLY and CDR2 FYNNEI. The CDR3 contains 14 residues. The V end was cut by 7 bases, the J end by 0 bases, with 12 bases between. Material: peripheral blood. The receptor comes from a woman in her twenties or thirties who had recovered from COVID-19. This rearrangement joins TRBV2 to TRBJ1-1, with D uncertain. The CDR3 bases are TGTGCCAGCACGGCCGGCAGGATGAACACTGAAGCTTTCTTT. Translation: CASTAGRMNTEAFF.